One T cell receptor beta chain is described in this entry. Antigen: not known. The authors incorporated unique molecular identifiers into the TCR beta cDNA libraries. TCRdb fed the PCR reads into MiXCR, producing one record per CDR3 protein. The sample lists about 570,000 distinct CDR3 sequences, 34% seen once, with about 5.6% in the top ten. The data derive from a study of post-analysis software for immune sequencing data. Findings and caveats of the study: Among roughly five TRBV segments more frequent in patients than controls were TRBV5-6, TRBV5-1 and TRBV20-1.

Germline V gene data show CDR1 as SGHTA and CDR2 as FQGNSA. The CDR3 loop spans 19 amino acids. The V gene is TRBV7-2, the J gene TRBJ2-1; 9 bases line up with TRBD2. The DNA end is a closer match to TRBJ2-7, so the J assignment may be wrong. Input material: blood. This receptor was identified in a girl aged 2-17 years with multiple sclerosis. This CDR3 is CASSLVGTSFSGSYNEQYF. The CDR3 DNA sequence: TGTGCCAGCAGCTTAGTAGGGACTAGCTTTTCTGGCTCCTACAATGAGCAGTACTTC.